Described below is a single TCR beta chain sequence and its context. What antigen it recognizes has not been identified. No base quality values were provided; no much bigger clone lies one nucleotide off. The data were taken from a study of post-analysis software for immune sequencing data (dated by TCRdb to between 2014 and 2016). Notes on the research overall: Recorded disease courses included relapsing-remitting, secondary progressive and progressive-relapsing multiple sclerosis, with some patients lacking subtype annotation. The multiple sclerosis patient repertoires were compared with 11 previously published healthy control repertoires from donors aged about 6 to 28 years. A subset of samples was prepared in parallel using single-end sample barcoding, then pooled and co-amplified after Illumina adapter ligation. The full study reports these points: Multiple sclerosis patients had significantly lower normalized Chao1 diversity than controls, a result that suggests substantial peripheral T-cell clonal expansion. When samples were clustered directly using the F measure, samples prepared in the same batch co-clustered strongly, which prompted a batch-effect correction. The control group was slightly older than the multiple sclerosis patient group.

To demonstrate the VDJtools post-analysis software, TCR beta repertoires were profiled from the peripheral blood of more than ten young patients with multiple sclerosis. The multiple sclerosis patients were children and adolescents ranging in age from about 6 to 17 years. Libraries were prepared through PCR. The sequencing machine was an Illumina HiSeq 2500. Unique molecular identifiers were incorporated into TCR beta cDNA libraries to reduce PCR and sequencing biases. Per 1 to 10 million input T cells, some 500,000 cDNA molecules were obtained, such that each molecule approximated one T cell. The patient libraries were prepared and sequenced using the same protocol as the earlier healthy control dataset. Within a given batch, samples were prepared together, multiplexed and sequenced on the same HiSeq lane. Per the original workflow: MIGEC handled the raw barcoded reads, throwing out single-read molecular identifier groups before consensus assembly and CDR3 extraction. VDJtools was used for post-analysis of the clonotype tables, and diversity was normalized by down-sampling every dataset to the size of the smallest sample. Repertoire overlap clustering matched CDR3 amino acid but not nucleotide sequences to correct batch-related cross-sample contamination. TCRdb cleaned the public reads at Q25 with fastp, built clones with MiXCR and kept in-frame beta chains. Entries are consolidated by CDR3 protein sequence, retaining the most common genes and DNA. These V and J calls originate from TCRdb's pipeline instead of the authors' own analysis. This sample has roughly 600,000 distinct CDR3 sequences in its table, and roughly 47% of those were observed once. The ten largest account for 1.7% of the sample.

The TCR originated in a girl between 5 and 17 years old with multiple sclerosis. Material for sequencing was blood.

The CDR3: CASSNTGTPKINQTQYF. The nucleotides are TGTGCCAGCAGTAATACCGGGACCCCTAAGATAAACCAGACCCAGTACTTC. The V and J segments used are TRBV28 and TRBJ2-5; the D gene assignment is perhaps TRBD1 or TRBD2, with each matching 5 bases. The germline V gene yields MDHEN for CDR1 and SYDVKM for CDR2. The junction shows trimming of 5 bases on V and 6 bases on J, plus 25 bases between the germline ends. From the cysteine through the phenylalanine, the CDR3 covers 17 amino acids. The DNA shown is the 51-base CDR3, in frame from base 1. With the portions outside the CDR3 filled from the reference TRBV28 and TRBJ2-5 genes, the complete variable region becomes DVKVTQSSRYLVKRTGEKVFLECVQDMDHENMFWYRQDPGLGLRLIYFSYDVKMKEKGDIPEGYSVSREKKERFSLILESASTNQTSMYLCASSNTGTPKINQTQYFGPGTRLLVL.